This T cell receptor (beta chain) was obtained from a study of cytomegalovirus exposure and HLA in healthy donors (dated by TCRdb to the late 2010s). Background for the entire study: According to an earlier analysis of several hundred of the donors, about 179 million T cells yielded over 100 million unique TCR beta sequences and 276 Gb of sequence data. Besides the first cohort of roughly 640 subjects, a separate validation cohort made up of 120 or so different subjects was used. A later analysis re-analyzed previously published TCR beta repertoires from roughly 630 donors and added high-resolution HLA genotyping to study TCR occurrence patterns. Among approximately 370 genotyped donors of the cohort, an average of around 220,000 unique TCR beta nucleotide sequences was sequenced per donor, of which roughly 17% were non-productive. An earlier analysis of 450 to 750 of the donors used high-throughput TCR beta sequencing to judge whether each TCR beta V gene segment behaved as functional or pseudogenic. The study aimed to test whether signatures of past pathogen exposure could be identified by cataloging public T cell receptors. Alongside the repertoire data, information on donor age, sex, ethnicity and CMV serostatus was compiled. To predict cytomegalovirus infection status, the study brought together high-throughput TCR immunosequencing, statistical association of individual TCRs with disease status, and machine learning. The genetic ancestry cluster associated with self-reported Caucasian donors included 80% to 90% of the 300 to 450 genotyped donors. Every discovery cohort repertoire had been produced on one sequencing platform. A later genetic analysis used genome-wide SNP genotypes for about three fifths of the roughly 700 donors, treating that subset as a discovery cohort. In the later analysis, no new phenotypic data were used to find candidate immune exposures; instead, reliance was placed on TCR beta sequences and their occurrence across donors. Typing coverage differed by locus: A, B, C, DRB1 and DQB1 were typed in roughly 620-630 donors, DQA1 in 500 to 550, DPA1 in some 570, and DPB1 in just under 490. HLA typing covered class I and class II loci at four-digit resolution. The study profiled the T cell repertoires of 500 to 800 subjects by immunosequencing and related them to cytomegalovirus serostatus. An early release that covered about 600 HLA-typed donors contained approximately 320 gigabases of sequencing data and about 84 million unique TCR sequences. A few DR-DQ haplotypes were treated as single units for association and clustering because of strong linkage in the cohort.

Study-wide findings and limitations: Because HLA typing was missing for some donors at each locus, association tests included only the typed subset. The authors suggested that the approach could potentially be extended to other disease states and immunological phenotypes. In a later analysis, about 17,000 TCR beta sequences were associated with specific HLA alleles at a false discovery rate of 0.05. In the study, roughly 160 TCR beta chains were listed as associated with cytomegalovirus. Several of the top co-occurrence clusters appeared to be linked to parvovirus B19, influenza, CMV and Epstein-Barr virus, according to a later analysis. Because counts were too low, seventeen rarely observed V segments, including chromosome 9 orphons, were left out of the earlier analysis of 500 to 650 of the donors. Immune exposure information for the cohort was limited to CMV serostatus. In a later analysis, the rate of TCR association differed among HLA loci, with DRB1 alleles having the most associated TCRs and HLA-C alleles having the fewest. Strong co-occurrence of HLA alleles, especially DR and DQ, made assigning TCR associations to individual alleles difficult. A cluster of highly shared sequence variants was judged likely to be a technical artifact of the sequencing pipeline. A further reported finding was that TCR beta sequences accurately predicted the HLA-A and HLA-B alleles for most subjects in the first cohort. The presence/absence analyses assumed that sequencing depth was roughly uniform across donors, and that assumption may not be true. Linkage disequilibrium might explain the correlated functional status among segregating V segments, but an unknown experimental factor could not be ruled out. A later genetic analysis reported fewer N-insertions in productive TCRs among donors in an Asian-associated ancestry cluster than the roughly 640-donor mean. Most TCR sequences were observed very rarely across donors, whereas some public TCRs were present in many individuals. In a later analysis, HLA-associated TCR beta chains were found to be more clonally expanded and to have lower generation probabilities than equally common non-associated chains. Only TCR beta chains were sequenced in this cohort, and the absence of alpha or paired-chain data limited detectable features. Three of the identified cytomegalovirus-associated TCR beta chains were confirmed in vitro to be specific for cytomegalovirus antigens. In an earlier analysis of some 550 of the donors, most TCR beta V segments were observed in productive rearrangements about 90% or about 30% of the time, broadly matching IMGT annotations. In a later genetic analysis, a missense DCLRE1C variant was associated with V-gene and J-gene trimming of TCR beta chains, and the association was replicated in an independent cohort. In both the original and validation cohorts, the classifier was reported to diagnose cytomegalovirus status with high specificity and sensitivity. Some IMGT-functional V segments, including TRBV6-2 and TRBV6-3, could not be told apart with the 87-base-pair reads, so those segments were excluded. Most CMV-associated TCR beta chains appeared to be HLA-restricted in a later analysis, and the HLA associations seemed to be driven largely by CMV exposure.

The cohort was made up of 500 to 850 healthy bone marrow donors. All cohort members were sampled while nominally healthy, although unrecorded immune exposures were likely present. The donor was CMV seropositive and belonged to the group of 250 to 300 seropositive cohort members. Every donor gave a peripheral blood sample, and the peripheral blood mononuclear cells from that sample were used for TCR beta sequencing. The Qiagen DNeasy Blood Extraction Kit was used to extract genomic DNA from the blood cell samples. The library was built by means of the immunoSEQ multiplex PCR assay. A mixture of 60 forward primers for TCR Vbeta segments and 13 reverse primers for TCR Jbeta segments was used in the multiplex PCR. The CDR3 region of rearranged TCR beta genes was amplified from genomic DNA with a multiplex PCR assay. On the Illumina HiSeq System, the amplified TCR beta libraries were sequenced as 87-base-pair reads. The study's processing was this. A later analysis counted about 80 million unique TCR beta chains across the 650 to 700 repertoires, and around 9.9 million of these chains were shared by at least two donors. A nearest-neighbor algorithm error-corrected the raw reads and collapsed the reads into unique sequences, merging closely related sequences to remove PCR and sequencing errors. V, D and J gene segments were assigned by aligning CDR3 sequences to IMGT reference sequences. For a sequence to be retained, a match of at least six nucleotides was required to both a V gene segment and a J gene segment. Rearrangements were classified as productive when the CDR3 lacked stop codons and remained in frame with V and J, and all other rearrangements were classified as non-productive. CDR3 was defined by IMGT convention, running from the second conserved V-encoded cysteine to the conserved J-encoded phenylalanine. In an earlier analysis of just under 600 of the donors, sequences lacking an unambiguous match to a single V gene segment were excluded. An earlier analysis of about 600 of the donors called V segments functional above 56.7% productive rearrangements and segregating when the between-donor standard deviation exceeded 5%. A statistical classification framework was developed to diagnose cytomegalovirus status using the catalog of TCR beta chain sequences. In a later analysis, V and J genes were assigned by comparing TCR nucleotide sequences against IMGT/GENE-DB human TR gene sequences. In a later analysis, CDR3 sequences and most-parsimonious VDJ recombination scenarios were assigned using the TCRdist pipeline. In a later analysis, each TCR beta chain was defined by its CDR3 amino acid sequence together with its V-gene family, and reads lacking a unique V-gene family were excluded. To address suspected cross-contamination and a sequencing artifact, a later analysis removed around 600 highly shared, low-generation-probability nucleotide sequences. In a later analysis, a clonal expansion index for each public chain was calculated from normalized within-repertoire ranks of inferred template counts. In a later analysis, generation probabilities were computed with a VDJ recombination model fitted to out-of-frame rearrangements, and the resulting probabilities were checked against IGoR. Hypergeometric tests were used in a later analysis to score TCR-TCR, TCR-HLA and TCR-CMV co-occurrence, with a repertoire-size bias correction applied to the TCR pairs. False discovery rates were estimated in a later analysis by permuting HLA or CMV assignments 20 times. In a later analysis, co-occurring TCRs were grouped using DBSCAN, and TCRdist sequence similarity was added for clustering within HLA-allele-positive subsets. Repertoires with fewer than 30,000 or more than 120,000 public chains were left out of co-occurrence clustering, as were about 5 repertoires with anomalous nucleotide sharing. TCRdb provides this immuneACCESS table in a form limited to in-frame rearrangements. Some clones are lacking; in checked studies, under half of them reflect an unresolved V gene, and why the rest are absent is not known. V and J calls and clone size come straight from that table; D and trimming were deduced from the DNA. Recorded for this sample are 100,000 to 150,000 clones; 77% of them occurred a single time. Roughly 4.2% of the sample lies in the top ten.

V and J are trimmed by 0 bases and 6 bases, and the gene matches miss 5 bases of the junction. From the germline V gene, CDR1 is SGHRS and CDR2 is YFSETQ. There are 16 amino acids in the CDR3, from cysteine to phenylalanine inclusive. CDR3 DNA only is kept here, 48 bases in frame from base 1. As concerns this clone: What this receptor recognizes is not known. No base quality values were provided; no much bigger clone lies one nucleotide off.

The sequence was obtained from a male donor in good health and CMV-seropositive. The material sequenced was PBMCs. The chain is assembled from TRBV5-1 and TRBJ2-1, and TRBD1 matches 11 of the central bases. For the CDR3, the sequence is CASSLAFGTGGNEQFF. The nucleotide sequence is given as TGCGCCAGCAGCTTGGCGTTCGGGACAGGGGGCAATGAGCAGTTCTTC.